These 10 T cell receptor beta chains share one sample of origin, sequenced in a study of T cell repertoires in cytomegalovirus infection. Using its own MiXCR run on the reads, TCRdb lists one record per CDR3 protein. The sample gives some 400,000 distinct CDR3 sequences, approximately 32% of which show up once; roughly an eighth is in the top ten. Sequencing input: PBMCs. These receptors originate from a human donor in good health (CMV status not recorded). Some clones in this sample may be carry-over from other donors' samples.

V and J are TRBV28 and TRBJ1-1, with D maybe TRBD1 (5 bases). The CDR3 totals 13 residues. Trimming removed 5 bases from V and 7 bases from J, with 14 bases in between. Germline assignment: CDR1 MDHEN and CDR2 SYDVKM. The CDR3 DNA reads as TGTGCCAGCAGTCCACGGACACGGAATGAAGCTTTCTTT. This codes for CASSPRTRNEAFF.

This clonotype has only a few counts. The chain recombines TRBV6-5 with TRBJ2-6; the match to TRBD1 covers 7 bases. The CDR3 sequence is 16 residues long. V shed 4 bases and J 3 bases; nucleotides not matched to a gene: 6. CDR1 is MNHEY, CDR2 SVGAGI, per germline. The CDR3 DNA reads TGTGCCAGCAGTTTGATCACAGGGGTTGGGGCCAACGTCCTGACTTTC. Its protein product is CASSLITGVGANVLTF.

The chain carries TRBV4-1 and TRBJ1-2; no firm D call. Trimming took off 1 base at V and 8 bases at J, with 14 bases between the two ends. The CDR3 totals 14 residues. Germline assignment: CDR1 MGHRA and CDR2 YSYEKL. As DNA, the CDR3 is TGCGCCAGCAGCCAAGTCCAGGCGGCGTACGGCTACACCTTC. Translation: CASSQVQAAYGYTF.

The CDR3 spells CAIEDRRARQFF. CDR3 nucleotides: TGTGCCATAGAAGACCGCCGGGCGCGGCAGTTCTTC. The chain has TRBV27 and TRBJ2-1; D is uncertain. Trimming stripped 10 bases from V and 12 bases from J, with 19 bases between. Germline CDR1 reads MNHEY; CDR2 reads SMNVEV (reference sequence). The CDR3 covers 12 residues.

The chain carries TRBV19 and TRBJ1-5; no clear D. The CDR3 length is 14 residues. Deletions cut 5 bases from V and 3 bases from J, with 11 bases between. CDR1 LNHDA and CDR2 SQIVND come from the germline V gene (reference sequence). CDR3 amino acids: CASSPGRDNQPQHF. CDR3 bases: TGTGCCAGTAGTCCTGGACGGGACAATCAGCCCCAGCATTTT.

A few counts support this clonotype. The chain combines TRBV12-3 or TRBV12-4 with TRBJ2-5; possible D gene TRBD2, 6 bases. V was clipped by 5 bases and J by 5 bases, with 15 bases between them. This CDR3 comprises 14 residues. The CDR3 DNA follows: TGTGCCAGCAGTGGGACTCTCCCCCGGGAGACCCAGTACTTC. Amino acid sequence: CASSGTLPRETQYF.

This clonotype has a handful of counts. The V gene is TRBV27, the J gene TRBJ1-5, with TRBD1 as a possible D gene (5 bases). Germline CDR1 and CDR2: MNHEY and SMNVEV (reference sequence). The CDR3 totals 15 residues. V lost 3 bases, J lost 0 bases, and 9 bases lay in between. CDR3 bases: TGTGCCAGCAGTTTCTCCGGGGCTAGCAATCAGCCCCAGCATTTT. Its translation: CASSFSGASNQPQHF.

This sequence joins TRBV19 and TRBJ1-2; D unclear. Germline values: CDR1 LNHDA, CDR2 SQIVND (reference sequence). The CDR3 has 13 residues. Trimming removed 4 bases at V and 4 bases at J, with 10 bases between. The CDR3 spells CASSTDGVYGYTF. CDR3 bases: TGTGCCAGTAGTACGGACGGAGTCTATGGCTACACCTTC.

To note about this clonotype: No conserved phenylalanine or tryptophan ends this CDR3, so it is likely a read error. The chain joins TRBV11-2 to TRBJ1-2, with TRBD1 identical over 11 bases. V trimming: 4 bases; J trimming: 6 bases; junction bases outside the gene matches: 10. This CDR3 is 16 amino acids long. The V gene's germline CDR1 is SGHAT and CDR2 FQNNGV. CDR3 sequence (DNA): TGTGCCAGCAGCTACTCCCGGACAGGGGGCAGAAATGGCTACACCTTA. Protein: CASSYSRTGGRNGYTL.

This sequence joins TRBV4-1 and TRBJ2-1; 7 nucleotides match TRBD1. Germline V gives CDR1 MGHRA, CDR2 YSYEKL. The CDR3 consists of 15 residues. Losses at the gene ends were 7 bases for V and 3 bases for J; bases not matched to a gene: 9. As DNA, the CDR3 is TGCGCCAGCATCCACCGACAGGGCGGCTACAATGAGCAGTTCTTC. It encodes CASIHRQGGYNEQFF.